One sample yielded the 26 T cell receptor beta chains listed below, sequenced in a study of Tregs in tolerant kidney transplant recipients. The table came from immunoSEQ multiplex PCR; TCRdb's copy has only in-frame clones and leaves some out. This table holds approximately 66,000 clones, around 85% found once. The starting material was Tregs from blood, obtained before the transplant. These receptors all stem from a human donor who received a combined kidney and bone marrow transplant.

The chain is built from TRBV4-1 and TRBJ1-5, with D unclear. The V gene lost 10 bases and the J gene lost 4 bases, with 5 bases spanning the gap. This CDR3 spans 10 amino acids. Per germline, CDR1 MGHRA and CDR2 YSYEKL. The CDR3 DNA is TGCGCCACCCCGAATCAGCCCCAGCATTTT. Translated: CATPNQPQHF.

The chain carries TRBV5-1 and TRBJ1-2; D uncertain. In germline, CDR1 is SGHRS, CDR2 YFSETQ. The ends were cut back, 3 bases at V and 1 base at J, with 19 bases in the middle. CDR3 length: 17 amino acids. The CDR3 DNA follows: TGCGCCAGCAGCTCGGTAACGCTGGGAGACGGTAACTATGGCTACACCTTC. It translates to CASSSVTLGDGNYGYTF. The complete variable domain, with remaining parts taken from reference TRBV5-1 and TRBJ1-2, reads KAGVTQTPRYLIKTRGQQVTLSCSPISGHRSVSWYQQTPGQGLQFLFEYFSETQRNKGNFPGRFSGRQFSNSRSEMNVSTLELGDSALYLCASSSVTLGDGNYGYTFGSGTRLTVV.

This chain links TRBV7-2 with TRBJ2-2; no reliable D call. Trimming removed 0 bases from V and 5 bases from J, with 7 bases in between. The length of the CDR3 is 14 residues. From germline, CDR1 is SGHTA and CDR2 FQGNSA. CDR3 nucleotides: TGTGCCAGCAGCTTAGCCCCCCGTACCGGGGAGCTGTTTTTT. Translated, it gives CASSLAPRTGELFF.

This clone is a singleton in its sample. The chain employs TRBV7-2 and TRBJ1-1; 9 bases match TRBD1. Germline V gene data show CDR1 as SGHTA and CDR2 as FQGNSA. Germline trimming cut 5 bases from V and 9 bases from J; bases unmatched to any gene: 7. The CDR3 spans 13 residues. This chain's CDR3 is CASSPRTGEKAFF. CDR3 nucleotides: TGTGCCAGCAGCCCCAGGACAGGGGAAAAAGCTTTCTTT.

The rearrangement joins TRBV27 to TRBJ2-3; maybe TRBD1 (6 bases). CDR1 is MNHEY and CDR2 is SMNVEV in the germline V gene (reference sequence). The CDR3 covers 15 residues. V was cut by 3 bases and J by 0 bases, with 10 bases left in between. CDR3 coding DNA: TGTGCCAGCAGTTTCTCCAGGGGAAGCACAGATACGCAGTATTTT. Translating it yields CASSFSRGSTDTQYF.

DNA for the CDR3: TGTGCCAGTAGCCACAGGGTTTCGACTGAAGCTTTCTTT. Translating gives CASSHRVSTEAFF. This chain uses TRBV19 with TRBJ1-1; perhaps TRBD1 as D (6 bases). V lost 6 bases and J 5 bases, leaving 13 bases between the germline ends. There are 13 residues in the CDR3. Germline V gene lookup returns CDR1 LNHDA and CDR2 SQIVND (reference sequence). Complete variable domain (other parts from reference TRBV19 and TRBJ1-1): DGGITQSPKYLFRKEGQNVTLSCEQNLNHDAMYWYRQDPGQGLRLIYYSQIVNDFQKGDIAEGYSVSREKKESFPLTVTSAQKNPTAFYLCASSHRVSTEAFFGQGTRLTVV.

This sequence joins TRBV7-9 and TRBJ2-1, with D possibly being TRBD1 (6 bases). Germline assignment: CDR1 SEHNR and CDR2 FQNEAQ (reference sequence). CDR3 length: 18 residues. V lost 1 base and J lost 7, with 23 bases in between. CDR3 protein: CASSLGQGRQATGNEQFF. The CDR3 bases are TGTGCCAGCAGCTTAGGTCAAGGAAGACAGGCCACGGGGAATGAGCAGTTCTTC.

The J gene is TRBJ1-4, the V gene TRBV7-2, with unresolved D. V was pared by 2 bases and J by 0 bases, with 7 bases between. From germline, CDR1 is SGHTA and CDR2 FQGNSA. The CDR3 has 15 amino acids. As DNA, the CDR3 is TGTGCCAGCAGCTTATCAAGTGCAACTAATGAAAAACTGTTTTTT. Amino acid sequence: CASSLSSATNEKLFF.

The genes are TRBV11-2 and TRBJ2-1; tentative D call: TRBD2 (6 bases). CDR1 SGHAT and CDR2 FQNNGV come from the germline V gene. Trimming stripped 5 bases from V and 6 bases from J, with 17 bases between. The CDR3 has 15 amino acids. The CDR3 DNA sequence: TGTGCCAGCAGCCCCGGGACTTCCATGCTCAATGAGCAGTTCTTC. This sequence encodes CASSPGTSMLNEQFF.

Notes on this clone: The same CDR3 can be traced to other DNA sequences in this sample. This chain joins TRBV27 and TRBJ2-1, with 7 nucleotides matching TRBD2. The junction had 13 bases not matched to a gene; V was cut back by 6 bases and J by 5 bases. The CDR3 runs 16 residues. Germline V gene lookup returns CDR1 MNHEY and CDR2 SMNVEV (reference sequence). CDR3 amino acids: CASSPLELAVDNEQFF. CDR3 nucleotides: TGTGCCAGCAGCCCCCTGGAGCTAGCGGTAGACAATGAGCAGTTCTTC.

The chain recombines TRBV29-1 with TRBJ1-1, with D perhaps TRBD1 (5 bases). The CDR3 contains 11 residues. Germline V gives CDR1 SQVTM, CDR2 ANQGSEA. The V gene lost 7 bases and the J gene lost 1 base, with 7 bases spanning the gap. The CDR3: CSGGENTEAFF. The CDR3 nucleotides read TGCAGCGGGGGGGAGAACACTGAAGCTTTCTTT.

The rearrangement links TRBV11-2 to TRBJ2-7; 10 bases fit TRBD2. The CDR3 covers 16 residues. Germline V CDR1 and CDR2: SGHAT, FQNNGV. The ends lost 3 bases at V and 7 bases at J; junction bases unmatched: 12. This CDR3 reads CASSLRGLAGDLEQYF. Here the CDR3 DNA reads TGTGCCAGCAGCTTGAGGGGGCTAGCGGGAGATTTAGAGCAGTACTTC.

As to this clone: The same CDR3 arises from other DNA sequences in this sample as well. The chain employs TRBV10-3 and TRBJ2-5, with no clear D. Germline V gives CDR1 ENHRY, CDR2 SYGVKD. The CDR3 has 12 amino acids. The ends were cut back, 2 bases at V and 8 bases at J, with 9 bases in the middle. CDR3 coding DNA: TGTGCCATCAGTGAGCCCGGAGAAACCCAGTACTTC. Protein product: CAISEPGETQYF.

J is TRBJ2-1 and V is TRBV11-3, with 10 positions matching TRBD2. Trimming cost V 1 base and J 7 bases; bases outside gene matches: 7. The CDR3 consists of 16 residues. The germline CDR1 and CDR2 sequences are SGHNT and YENEEA. The CDR3 region has the DNA TGTGCCAGCAGCTTAGGACCGACAGCGGGGGGGAATGAGCAGTTCTTC. Translated: CASSLGPTAGGNEQFF.

The V gene is TRBV1, the J gene TRBJ2-7. TRBV1 is a recognized pseudogene. The CDR3 is 15 residues long. In DNA form, the CDR3 reads TGCACCAGCAGCCAAGTGTGTCTTACCCCCTACGAGCAGTACTTC. This sequence encodes CTSSQVCLTPYEQYF.

V gene TRBV5-1 combines with J gene TRBJ2-2; D perhaps matches TRBD1 (6 bases). The length of the CDR3 is 14 residues. Per germline, CDR1 SGHRS and CDR2 YFSETQ. V was shortened by 2 bases and J by 4 bases, with 9 bases between the two germline ends. CDR3 sequence (DNA): TGCGCCAGCAGCTTCCAGGGGCGCACCGGGGAGCTGTTTTTT. It codes for CASSFQGRTGELFF.

The V gene is TRBV2, the J gene TRBJ2-1, with TRBD1 matching over 8 bases. Germline V gene data show CDR1 as SNHLY and CDR2 as FYNNEI. The trim removed 4 bases at V and 10 bases at J, leaving 6 bases unmatched. This CDR3 is built from 13 residues. CDR3 region: CASSVDRGTEQFF. The CDR3 region has the DNA TGTGCCAGCAGTGTTGACAGGGGAACAGAGCAGTTCTTC.

V usage is TRBV7-2 and J usage is TRBJ2-2; the D gene is possibly TRBD1 (6 bases). The CDR3 extends over 14 amino acids. Germline V gene data show CDR1 as SGHTA and CDR2 as FQGNSA. The V end was cut by 4 bases, the J end by 5 bases, with 11 bases between. The CDR3 here is CASSYSRGTGELFF. CDR3 DNA sequence: TGTGCCAGCAGCTACTCCAGGGGTACCGGGGAGCTGTTTTTT.

The chain combines TRBV7-2 with TRBJ2-6; possible D gene TRBD1, 7 bases. This CDR3 has 16 residues. Trimming removed 5 bases from V and 1 base from J, with 12 bases in between. CDR1 is SGHTA and CDR2 is FQGNSA in the germline V gene. The CDR3 DNA reads TGTGCCAGCAGCCCGCCAGGGGGGTCTGGGGCCAACGTCCTGACTTTC. It translates to CASSPPGGSGANVLTF. The full variable domain, completed using reference TRBV7-2 and TRBJ2-6, is GAGVSQSPSNKVTEKGKDVELRCDPISGHTALYWYRQSLGQGLEFLIYFQGNSAPDKSGLPSDRFSAERTGGSVSTLTIQRTQQEDSAVYLCASSPPGGSGANVLTFGAGSRLTVL.

The table lists this clone with a count of one. Distinct nucleotide sequences in the sample also encode this CDR3. This rearrangement joins TRBV7-9 to TRBJ2-7, with D tentatively TRBD2 (6 bases). Germline V gives CDR1 SEHNR, CDR2 FQNEAQ (reference sequence). Trimming pared 5 bases from V and 7 bases from J, leaving 21 bases between. This CDR3 has 15 residues. CDR3 nucleotide sequence: TGTGCCAGCAGCCGATGGCCCGGTGGGGCGGGGGAGCAGTACTTC. It codes for CASSRWPGGAGEQYF.

This chain uses TRBV6-1 with TRBJ1-1; 7 bases align to TRBD1. The CDR3 is 13 residues long. The germline V gene has CDR1 MNHNS and CDR2 SASEGT. The V segment lost 9 bases and the J segment 1 base; nucleotides outside the gene matches: 5. DNA for the CDR3: TGTGCCAGTAGGGGGCGGGAGAACACTGAAGCTTTCTTT. This sequence encodes CASRGRENTEAFF.

The count of this clone is one. The chain combines TRBV7-2 with TRBJ2-7; possibly TRBD2 for D (5 bases). The closer fit of TRBJ2-5 to the DNA end suggests the J call may be wrong. CDR1 SGHTA and CDR2 FQGNSA come from the germline V gene. The CDR3 contains 15 residues. The CDR3 DNA reads as TGTGCCAGCAGCTTAAGAGGGTCAGGCAGCAAGACCCAGTACTTC. This sequence encodes CASSLRGSGSKTQYF.

As for this clone: Here the CDR3 omits its conserved ending phenylalanine or tryptophan, so a read error is the likely source. The chain recombines TRBV7-2 with TRBJ1-2, with 8 bases that match TRBD1. In germline, CDR1 is SGHTA, CDR2 FQGNSA. The CDR3 has 12 residues. The CDR3 DNA reads as TGTGCCTGCAGCCATGACAGGGGCGGCTACACCGTC. Its translation is CACSHDRGGYTV.

V and J are TRBV27 and TRBJ2-1; D possibly uses TRBD1 or TRBD2 (5 bases each). The ends were cut back, 4 bases at V and 3 bases at J, with 10 bases in the middle. CDR1 MNHEY and CDR2 SMNVEV come from the germline V gene (reference sequence). The CDR3 is 14 amino acids. The CDR3 reads CASSWDGRYNEQFF. CDR3 DNA: TGTGCCAGCAGTTGGGACGGCCGCTACAATGAGCAGTTCTTC.

The chain links TRBV21-1 to TRBJ1-3. TRBV21-1 represents a pseudogene. The CDR3 runs 16 residues. Here the CDR3 reads CASSKETLSGGNTIYF. DNA of the CDR3: TGTGCCAGCAGCAAAGAAACCCTCTCCGGTGGAAACACCATATATTTT.

This clone came up once. The chain has TRBV6-1 and TRBJ2-1; D gene uncertain. V lost 6 bases, J lost 0 bases, and 9 bases lay in between. The CDR3 is 14 amino acids. CDR1 and CDR2 (germline): MNHNS, SASEGT. The CDR3 coding sequence is TGTGCCAGCAGCGATGGATACTCCTACAATGAGCAGTTCTTC. This gives the protein CASSDGYSYNEQFF.